This T cell receptor (beta chain) was observed in a study of cytomegalovirus exposure and HLA in healthy donors. Turning to the study itself: The study placed approximately 81% of its 398 genotyped donors in the Caucasian-associated ancestry cluster. General study points: The study carried out a later analysis of TCR beta sequences. It associated some 18,000 of them with specific HLA alleles at a false discovery rate of 0.05. Across all donors, roughly uniform sequencing depth was an assumption of the presence/absence analyses. The later analysis indicated that the majority of CMV-associated TCR beta chains appeared HLA-restricted.

PCR primers comprised 60 Vbeta and 13 Jbeta primers. Sequenced by immunoSEQ multiplex PCR; TCRdb stores in-frame clones only, minus some. The data contain 100,000 to 150,000 clones, 80% of them singletons. Note on this clone: Its antigen is unidentified.

The CDR3 length is 15 residues. Germline CDR1 MDHEN, CDR2 SYDVKM. The ends were cut back, 4 bases at V and 4 bases at J, with 14 bases in the middle. The sequencing input was PBMCs. V is TRBV28 and J is TRBJ1-5; D possibly corresponds to TRBD1 (6 bases). The receptor's source is a man between 25 and 39 years old in good health and CMV-seronegative. The CDR3 region has the DNA TGTGCCAGCAGTTCGGAATCAGGGGCAAATCAGCCCCAGCATTTT. Protein sequence: CASSSESGANQPQHF. Complete variable domain (other parts from reference TRBV28 and TRBJ1-5): DVKVTQSSRYLVKRTGEKVFLECVQDMDHENMFWYRQDPGLGLRLIYFSYDVKMKEKGDIPEGYSVSREKKERFSLILESASTNQTSMYLCASSSESGANQPQHFGDGTRLSIL.